Listed below are T cell receptor beta chains from one sample, sequenced in a study of prognosis after radiotherapy for stage I lung cancer. A single record per CDR3 protein comes from TCRdb applying MiXCR to the multiplex PCR reads. This table holds 23,000 or so distinct CDR3 sequences, roughly 34% found once. This specimen was PBMCs, taken before or after stereotactic body radiation therapy (not recorded which). The source is a donor aged 50 or older with non-small cell lung cancer. CDR3s include the opening cysteine and the closing phenylalanine or tryptophan. Fields, in order: D gene, V gene, clone size, J gene, CDR3 DNA, CDR3 protein. D genes are given only for firm matches. Clone size is not always given. Where it is, it says once, few, many or a class for expanded clones.

D: .; V: TRBV19; size: .; J: TRBJ2-2; DNA: TGTGCCAGTAGCGATTTCAATTTCGGGGAGCTGTTTTTT; CDR3: CASSDFNFGELFF
D: .; V: TRBV6-1; size: many; J: TRBJ1-5; DNA: TGTGCCAGCAGTGGCGGGACCCATGAGCATTTT; CDR3: CASSGGTHEHF
D: .; V: TRBV12-3/TRBV12-4; size: few; J: TRBJ2-7; DNA: TGTGCCAGCGGAGGACAGATTTACGAGCAGTACTTC; CDR3: CASGGQIYEQYF
D: .; V: TRBV6-5; size: .; J: TRBJ2-7; DNA: TGTGCCAGCAGTTATCCGTCCCCGCTAGTCCGCGTTGTCCCGACCTCCTACGAGCAGTACTTC; CDR3: CASSYPSPLVRVVPTSYEQYF
D: .; V: TRBV20-1; size: .; J: TRBJ2-2; DNA: TGCAGTGCTAGGGAGACTGGCAGGGCCGGGGAGCTGTTTTTT; CDR3: CSARETGRAGELFF
D: .; V: TRBV5-1; size: many; J: TRBJ1-1; DNA: TGCGCCAGCAGCTTGGGAACAGGGAAGGATACTGAAGCTTTCTTT; CDR3: CASSLGTGKDTEAFF
D: .; V: TRBV7-9; size: .; J: TRBJ1-2; DNA: TGTGCCAGCAGCTTATCATCCGCAGGGCCGGTGAATGTCTACACCTTC; CDR3: CASSLSSAGPVNVYTF
D: .; V: TRBV11-2; size: many; J: TRBJ2-5; DNA: TGTGCCAGCAGCTTAATCTGGGGGGATTCCGAGACCCAGTACTTC; CDR3: CASSLIWGDSETQYF
D: .; V: TRBV7-2; size: many; J: TRBJ1-3; DNA: TGTGCCAGCAGTCCTCAGGGAAGCTCTGGAAACACCATATATTTT; CDR3: CASSPQGSSGNTIYF
D: TRBD1; V: TRBV9; size: many; J: TRBJ2-5; DNA: TGTGCCAGCAGCGTAGCTAGGGGGCGTGGGACCCAGTACTTC; CDR3: CASSVARGRGTQYF
D: .; V: TRBV19; size: many; J: TRBJ1-6; DNA: TGTGCCAGTAGTATCCGGGGTGATAATTCACCCCTCCACTTT; CDR3: CASSIRGDNSPLHF